This T cell receptor (beta chain) comes out of a study of blood T cell repertoires in COVID-19. Turning to the study itself: The United States, Italy and Spain were the sources of the acute and convalescent COVID-19 samples. Sources were T cells, B-cell-depleted T cells, or PBMCs; the material itself was cDNA or gDNA.

V shed 0 bases, J shed 2 bases, and the junction held 13 bases outside the gene matches. Germline V gene data show CDR1 as MNHEY and CDR2 as SMNVEV (reference sequence). The CDR3 runs to 20 residues. Original analysis: Reference gene primer amplification in the assay estimated nucleated cell counts. Assay used: immunoSEQ multiplex PCR; TCRdb lists only in-frame clones, some missing. V and J calls plus clone size are reproduced from that table; the DNA served to infer D and trimming. The table lists around 200,000 clones, around nine tenths of them singletons. Source material: peripheral blood. V is TRBV27 and J is TRBJ1-3, with 10 bases lining up with TRBD1. This clonotype was obtained from a man aged 30 to 39 with acute or convalescent COVID-19. DNA of the CDR3: TGTGCCAGCAGTTTATCTTCTAGTAGGGTCGGGACAGGGGCTGGAAACACCATATATTTT. This sequence encodes CASSLSSSRVGTGAGNTIYF.